The entry below describes one TCR beta chain. Its antigen is not known. Repertoires were generated with immunoSEQ multiplex PCR, while TCRdb's copy carries only in-frame clones and drops some. The sample yields about 81,000 clones, over 80% seen once. The V gene's germline CDR1 is SEHNR and CDR2 FQNEAQ (reference sequence). Trimming took 4 bases from V and 4 from J; bases not matched to a gene: 8. CDR3 length: 16 amino acids. The sample comes from a study of T cell responses to AZD1222 COVID-19 vaccine. Notes on the study in general: The breadth and depth of Spike-specific TCRs increased once two AZD1222 doses had been given. Repertoire sampling occurred only after the peak T cell response.

Second doses that came at about 4 or about 12 weeks were put together. The receptor's source is an adult who received the AZD1222 COVID-19 vaccine. The V call is TRBV7-9, the J call TRBJ1-3; 9 bases fit TRBD1. Sequences were derived from peripheral blood, sampled 28 days after the second AZD1222 dose. In nucleotides, the CDR3 is TGTGCCAGCAGCTCACAGGGGGCTCTTACAGGAAACACCATATATTTT. Translation gives CASSSQGALTGNTIYF.